A single sample gave rise to the 31 T cell receptor beta chains below, sequenced in a study of blood T cells in healthy people across ages. A sample-barcoded 5' primer and a J-beta primer mix were used in a second PCR of about 7 to 12 cycles. MiXCR, run by TCRdb on the 5' RACE reads, gives a single entry per CDR3 protein. Here the sample spans 660,000 or so distinct CDR3 sequences, about 53% being singletons. The sample taken for sequencing was blood. The receptors were sampled from a man in his fifties or sixties in good health.

In regard to this clonotype: One end of the junction is discordant with germline, which a read error may explain. The chain carries TRBV6-5 and TRBJ2-2; D might be TRBD2 (5 bases). The CDR3 loop spans 15 amino acids. Germline V lookup: CDR1 MNHEY, CDR2 SVGAGI. CDR3 loop: CASSYLGSGTGELFF. The CDR3 DNA reads as TGTGCCAGCAGCTACTTGGGGAGTGGCACCGGGGAGCTGTTTTTT.

The chain joins TRBV7-9 to TRBJ1-1; 12 bases align to TRBD1. There are 16 residues in the CDR3. From germline, CDR1 is SEHNR and CDR2 FQNEAQ (reference sequence). The ends lost 5 bases at V and 3 bases at J; junction bases unmatched: 7. The CDR3 protein is CASSRGTGGAYTEAFF. CDR3 bases: TGTGCCAGCAGCCGCGGGACAGGGGGCGCTTACACTGAAGCTTTCTTT.

The chain employs TRBV10-3 and TRBJ2-6; 7 nucleotides line up with TRBD1. CDR1 and CDR2 (germline): ENHRY, SYGVKD. V shed 10 bases, J shed 0 bases, and the junction held 12 bases outside the gene matches. This CDR3 has 17 residues. The CDR3 here is CATRDSLHSSGANVLTF. The CDR3 nucleotides are TGTGCCACAAGGGACAGTCTTCACAGCTCTGGGGCCAACGTCCTGACTTTC.

The sample holds a few counts of this clonotype. J is TRBJ1-1 and V is TRBV19; a weak D match, TRBD1 (5 bases). Trimming took 5 bases from V and 0 from J, leaving 10 bases between them. The CDR3 totals 14 residues. The germline V gene has CDR1 LNHDA and CDR2 SQIVND (reference sequence). CDR3 loop: CASSPRQMNTEAFF. Written as DNA, the CDR3 is TGTGCCAGTAGTCCCCGACAGATGAACACTGAAGCTTTCTTT.

The table lists this clonotype with a few counts. This chain links TRBV4-2 with TRBJ2-1; D possibly corresponds to TRBD2 (6 bases). The CDR3 is 14 amino acids. V lost 3 bases, J lost 8 bases, and 14 bases lay in between. Germline V gene data show CDR1 as LGHNA and CDR2 as YNFKEQ. The CDR3 loop is CASSHWDWRDEQFF. Written as DNA, the CDR3 is TGTGCCAGCAGCCACTGGGACTGGCGGGATGAGCAGTTCTTC.

The chain joins TRBV7-2 to TRBJ1-6; D is unresolved. The ends were cut back, 2 bases at V and 10 bases at J, with 6 bases in the middle. Per germline, CDR1 SGHTA and CDR2 FQGNSA. The CDR3 sequence is 12 residues long. CDR3 bases: TGTGCCAGCAGCTTATACCCCTCACCCCTCCACTTT. Amino acids: CASSLYPSPLHF. Based on the CDR3 plus reference TRBV7-2 and TRBJ1-6, the full variable domain is GAGVSQSPSNKVTEKGKDVELRCDPISGHTALYWYRQSLGQGLEFLIYFQGNSAPDKSGLPSDRFSAERTGGSVSTLTIQRTQQEDSAVYLCASSLYPSPLHFGNGTRLTVT.

This clonotype was seen more than once but under ten times. J is TRBJ2-3 and V is TRBV20-1, with 9 nucleotides matching TRBD2. CDR1 is DFQATT, CDR2 SNEGSKA, per germline (reference sequence). The CDR3 consists of 14 residues. Trimming took 6 bases from V and 8 from J; bases not matched to a gene: 12. CDR3 residues: CSALTSGTSGTQYF. CDR3 in DNA: TGCAGTGCCCTGACTAGCGGCACTTCGGGTACGCAGTATTTT.

The chain couples TRBV20-1 to TRBJ2-5, with 8 bases fitting TRBD1. Trimming cost V 3 bases and J 7 bases; bases outside gene matches: 13. The germline V gene encodes CDR1 DFQATT and CDR2 SNEGSKA (reference sequence). CDR3 length: 15 amino acids. This CDR3 reads CSARLTGDSFGTQYF. For the CDR3, the DNA is TGCAGTGCTAGGCTGACAGGGGACTCTTTCGGGACCCAGTACTTC.

The chain employs TRBV5-1 and TRBJ1-2, with D possibly matching TRBD1 (6 bases). V was cut by 4 bases and J by 6 bases, with 13 bases left in between. The CDR3 has 13 amino acids. Germline CDR1 SGHRS, CDR2 YFSETQ. The CDR3 spells CASSPQGTNGYTF. Written as DNA, the CDR3 is TGCGCCAGCAGCCCACAGGGTACTAATGGCTACACCTTC.

This chain joins TRBV6-2 or TRBV6-3 and TRBJ2-7; the match to TRBD2 covers 7 bases. CDR3 length: 14 amino acids. V lost 2 bases to trimming and J lost 2 bases; unmatched junction nucleotides: 3. Germline CDR1 and CDR2: MNHEY and SVGEGT. CDR3 nucleotide sequence: TGTGCCAGCAGTTACCTTCGGGGGGCCTACGAGCAGTACTTC. This codes for CASSYLRGAYEQYF.

This chain uses TRBV5-1 with TRBJ2-3, with TRBD1 identical over 7 bases. V gave up 6 bases and J gave up 0 bases; unmatched junction bases: 10. This CDR3 contains 16 residues. Germline V gives CDR1 SGHRS, CDR2 YFSETQ. The DNA of the CDR3 is TGCGCCAGCAACCCATCGACAGGGTTTAGCACAGATACGCAGTATTTT. This encodes CASNPSTGFSTDTQYF.

This clonotype was picked up one time. This chain links TRBV4-1 with TRBJ2-7; 10 bases agree with TRBD2. Per the germline V gene, CDR1 is MGHRA and CDR2 is YSYEKL. The CDR3 has 19 residues. The trim removed 0 bases at V and 7 bases at J, leaving 18 bases unmatched. The CDR3 coding sequence is TGCGCCAGCAGCCAAGATCGAGAACTAGCGGGGCGAGGCTACAATGAGCAGTACTTC. Amino acids: CASSQDRELAGRGYNEQYF.

This clonotype has a handful of counts. The CDR3 nucleotides read TGTGCCAGCAGCATTATAGACAGGGTTTATGGCTACACCTTC. Protein: CASSIIDRVYGYTF. The chain links TRBV7-2 to TRBJ1-2, with 7 nucleotides matching TRBD1. Losses at the gene ends were 5 bases for V and 5 bases for J; bases not matched to a gene: 8. This CDR3 comprises 14 residues. Looked up from germline, CDR1 is SGHTA and CDR2 is FQGNSA.

This rearrangement joins TRBV29-1 to TRBJ1-2; D remains unclear. The CDR3 spans 13 residues. V dropped 4 bases and J dropped 3 bases, with 12 bases sitting between them. CDR1 is SQVTM, CDR2 ANQGSEA, per germline. This chain's CDR3 is CSVVSANYYGYTF. DNA of the CDR3: TGCAGCGTTGTATCGGCCAACTACTATGGCTACACCTTC. Based on the CDR3 plus reference TRBV29-1 and TRBJ1-2, the full variable domain is SAVISQKPSRDICQRGTSLTIQCQVDSQVTMMFWYRQQPGQSLTLIATANQGSEATYESGFVIDKFPISRPNLTFSTLTVSNMSPEDSSIYLCSVVSANYYGYTFGSGTRLTVV.

This clonotype was counted once. The chain carries TRBV25-1 and TRBJ2-2; D may match TRBD1 or TRBD2 (6 bases each). This CDR3 has 15 residues. CDR1 and CDR2 (germline): MGHDK, SYGVNS. Trimming pared 1 base from V and 4 bases from J, leaving 10 bases between. The CDR3 nucleotides are TGTGCCAGCAGTGAATTTAAGGGGGGCACCGGGGAGCTGTTTTTT. It specifies CASSEFKGGTGELFF.

The chain is built from TRBV20-1 and TRBJ2-5; weak D call: TRBD2 (5 bases). The germline V gene has CDR1 DFQATT and CDR2 SNEGSKA (reference sequence). The V end lost 6 bases, the J end lost 3 bases, and 11 bases lay between the germline ends. This CDR3 is 12 amino acids long. For the CDR3, the DNA is TGCAGTGCCGAGGGTACGGAAGAGACCCAGTACTTC. Protein: CSAEGTEETQYF.

This chain links TRBV28 with TRBJ2-5; no clear D gene. The CDR3 loop spans 13 amino acids. Trimming removed 6 bases at V and 3 bases at J, with 11 bases between. The V gene's germline CDR1 is MDHEN and CDR2 SYDVKM. CDR3 in DNA: TGTGCCAGCAGCTTTAATTGGGAAGAGACCCAGTACTTC. It translates to CASSFNWEETQYF.

The CDR3: CASSQPTYNEQFF. The CDR3, as DNA: TGCGCCAGCAGCCAGCCTACCTACAATGAGCAGTTCTTC. The chain recombines TRBV4-1 with TRBJ2-1; D gene ambiguous. The CDR3 totals 13 residues. Looked up from germline, CDR1 is MGHRA and CDR2 is YSYEKL. The V end was cut by 3 bases, the J end by 2 bases, with 5 bases between.

The chain uses TRBV11-2 and TRBJ2-1, with D perhaps matching TRBD2 (6 bases). Germline V lookup: CDR1 SGHAT, CDR2 FQNNGV. Between the trimmed V and J ends, which lost 4 bases and 0 bases, there was a span of 31 bases. CDR3 size: 22 residues. The CDR3 reads CASSSPRRGTWGVRSSYNEQFF. The CDR3, as DNA: TGTGCCAGCAGCTCCCCTCGCCGAGGGACTTGGGGGGTGCGGAGCTCCTACAATGAGCAGTTCTTC.

The chain employs TRBV10-3 and TRBJ2-7, with a tentative D call TRBD2 (6 bases). The last part of the DNA fits TRBJ2-5 better; the J call may be wrong. Germline V CDR1 and CDR2: ENHRY, SYGVKD. This CDR3 contains 14 residues. The chain's CDR3 is CAISESKGRETQYF. In DNA form, the CDR3 reads TGTGCCATCAGTGAGTCGAAGGGGAGGGAGACCCAGTACTTC.

V is TRBV5-1 and J is TRBJ2-3, with TRBD2 identical over 7 bases. CDR1 is SGHRS and CDR2 is YFSETQ in the germline V gene. CDR3 length equals 15 residues. After removal of 5 bases from V and 1 base from J, the junction contained 7 bases not matched to a gene. The chain's CDR3 is CASRAPRGGTDTQYF. CDR3 sequence (DNA): TGCGCCAGCAGAGCCCCCCGGGGGGGCACAGATACGCAGTATTTT. Full variable domain (remainder filled in from reference TRBV5-1 and TRBJ2-3): KAGVTQTPRYLIKTRGQQVTLSCSPISGHRSVSWYQQTPGQGLQFLFEYFSETQRNKGNFPGRFSGRQFSNSRSEMNVSTLELGDSALYLCASRAPRGGTDTQYFGPGTRLTVL.

V and J are TRBV12-3 or TRBV12-4 and TRBJ2-1; weak D call: TRBD1 (5 bases). The CDR3 length is 14 residues. Trimming shortened V by 3 bases and J by 5 bases, and 11 bases separated the two germline ends. The CDR3 protein is CASSFSQGHNEQFF. The CDR3 bases are TGTGCCAGCAGTTTTAGTCAGGGCCACAATGAGCAGTTCTTC.

On this clonotype: Compared with germline, one end of the junction differs, possibly owing to a read error. The V gene is TRBV5-1, the J gene TRBJ2-3, with 12 positions matching TRBD2. Germline assignment: CDR1 SGHRS and CDR2 YFSETQ. The CDR3 is made up of 16 amino acids. DNA for the CDR3: TGTGCCAGCAGTTTGGGACTAGCGGGTTCCACAGATACGCAGTATTTT. Translated: CASSLGLAGSTDTQYF.

The rearrangement uses TRBV4-1 and TRBJ1-6; the D is unclear. V was cut by 4 bases and J by 10 bases, with 23 bases left in between. CDR3 length: 17 residues. From germline, CDR1 is MGHRA and CDR2 YSYEKL. CDR3 bases: TGCGCCAGCAGCCTCGGAACGGCTCGGGCAGGATTCTCACCCCTCCACTTT. It yields the protein CASSLGTARAGFSPLHF.

The chain combines TRBV7-2 with TRBJ2-4; 9 bases line up with TRBD1. Germline CDR1 is SGHTA and CDR2 is FQGNSA. Trimming took 5 bases from V and 9 from J; bases not matched to a gene: 8. The CDR3 is made up of 14 amino acids. CDR3 amino acids: CASSPRTGVSIQYF. The CDR3 DNA sequence: TGTGCCAGCAGCCCCAGGACAGGGGTGAGCATTCAGTACTTC.

The chain links TRBV7-2 to TRBJ2-3; TRBD2 agrees at 9 bases. The ends lost 2 bases at V and 4 bases at J; junction bases unmatched: 7. This CDR3 region has 16 residues. In germline, CDR1 is SGHTA, CDR2 FQGNSA. The CDR3 loop is CASSLRAGGHADTQYF. The CDR3 region has the DNA TGTGCCAGCAGCTTAAGGGCGGGGGGGCATGCAGATACGCAGTATTTT.

The rearrangement links TRBV18 to TRBJ1-4, with TRBD1 identical over 7 bases. CDR1 is KGHSH, CDR2 LQKENI, per germline. CDR3 length equals 15 residues. With V trimmed by 3 bases and J by 3 bases, 4 bases remained unmatched. CDR3 region: CASSPAGGPNEKLFF. DNA of the CDR3: TGTGCCAGCTCACCCGCAGGGGGACCTAATGAAAAACTGTTTTTT.

V is TRBV4-1 and J is TRBJ1-2; unclear D gene. CDR3 size: 14 residues. The V end lost 1 base, the J end lost 4 bases, and 10 bases lay between the germline ends. The germline V gene has CDR1 MGHRA and CDR2 YSYEKL. CDR3 residues: CASSQGTGIYGYTF. DNA of the CDR3: TGCGCCAGCAGCCAAGGGACGGGGATCTATGGCTACACCTTC.

This chain links TRBV6-2 or TRBV6-3 with TRBJ2-1; D remains unclear. This CDR3 is built from 15 residues. CDR1 is MNHEY and CDR2 is SVGEGT in the germline V gene. Trimming removed 2 bases at V and 3 bases at J, with 11 bases between. The CDR3 loop is CASSYVAGLYNEQFF. The CDR3 nucleotides are TGTGCCAGCAGTTACGTCGCAGGTCTCTACAATGAGCAGTTCTTC.

J is TRBJ2-5 and V is TRBV20-1; 8 nucleotides match TRBD2. After removal of 5 bases from V and 5 bases from J, the junction contained 7 bases not matched to a gene. Germline V gene data show CDR1 as DFQATT and CDR2 as SNEGSKA (reference sequence). The CDR3 is made up of 13 amino acids. CDR3 loop: CSADSGGPETQYF. The CDR3 DNA follows: TGCAGTGCTGATTCGGGGGGGCCGGAGACCCAGTACTTC.

CDR3 sequence reads: CASSEMRNSGGRTDTQYF. The CDR3 DNA reads TGTGCCAGCAGTGAAATGCGCAACAGCGGGGGCCGCACAGATACGCAGTATTTT. This rearrangement joins TRBV2 to TRBJ2-3; TRBD2 aligns across 8 bases. The CDR3 has 18 residues. Trimming cost V 2 bases and J 1 base; bases outside gene matches: 11. Germline CDR1 SNHLY, CDR2 FYNNEI.